This T cell receptor beta chain was recovered during a study of shared clonotypes between healthy human individuals. Study-wide context: CD4 naive and memory got three plates each, CD8 naive two, CD8 memory one.

Method: immunoSEQ multiplex PCR; TCRdb's copy keeps in-frame clones and lacks some. The sample has millions of clones; about 92% are singletons. From germline, CDR1 is MNHNY and CDR2 SVGAGI (reference sequence). CDR3 size: 15 residues. Deletions cut 8 bases from V and 0 bases from J, with 14 bases between. The source is a man aged 18 to 30 in good health. Sequencing used naive CD4+ T cells sorted from blood. Subset given: CD45RA+ positively selected. This chain links TRBV6-6 with TRBJ1-3; the D is unclear. The CDR3 sequence: CASDARAASGNTIYF. In nucleotides, the CDR3 is TGTGCCAGCGATGCACGGGCGGCCTCTGGAAACACCATATATTTT.